This entry is about one T cell receptor (beta chain). What this receptor recognizes is not known. No quality values exist for individual bases; no much larger clone is one base distant. Receptor libraries were prepared by the immunoSEQ multiplex PCR assay. TCRdb holds this immuneACCESS table with in-frame rearrangements only. Some clones are missing; in checked studies, unresolved V genes explain under half, and the rest has no known cause. Recorded for this sample are almost 550,000 clones; approximately 80% of them occurred a single time. The ten most abundant clones make up around 0.013% of the sample. The sample belongs to a study of shared T cell receptors in the human thymus (dated by TCRdb to the early 2020s). Describing the broader study: The study investigated the way shared, self-reactive T-cell receptor alpha chains are produced in the human thymus.

The germline V gene (reference sequence) gives CDR1 as SGHNT and CDR2 as YYREEE. Spanning cysteine to phenylalanine, the CDR3 consists of 12 amino acids. Just the 36-base CDR3 DNA is kept, in frame starting at base 1. At the junction V is shortened by 4 bases and J by 14 bases, with 18 bases in between. The sample was also reused in another study, on human thymus T cells. The second investigation adds: The donors were immunologically healthy infants in Finland who had open corrective cardiac surgery for congenital heart defects. The thymus tissue came from surgical resects taken out during corrective cardiac surgery. Both the thymic and the peripheral blood repertoires appeared to show biased V and J gene segment usage. Highly overlapping thymic TCR repertoires among unrelated individuals were reported in the related research. TCR alpha and beta repertoires from roughly eight infant thymus samples and a few related peripheral blood samples were characterized in the study. Donor ages ranged from about 7 to 244 days, and the cohort comprised five or six male and a couple of female infants. Thymocytes were mechanically released from the tissue and were stored as pellets of about 9-33 million cells at -70 degrees C. A QIAsymphony instrument was used to extract genomic DNA from the frozen cell pellets. TCRB and TCRAD loci were amplified from a standardized quantity of quality-controlled genomic DNA using the immunoSEQ multiplex PCR assay. Amplicons spanned the V(D)J region at a length sufficient to cover the CDR3 and identify V and J genes. Amplicon sequencing was performed on an Illumina platform through the commercial immunoSEQ service. Corrections for primer bias and sequencing errors followed previously described methods, while TCRAD and TCRB definitions were based on the IMGT database. Analysis of the repertoires was done with immunoSEQ Analyzer 3.0 and VDJTools and included basic statistics, V/J segment usage, diversity estimates, rarefaction and pairwise overlap. Diversity was estimated using the Chao1, ChaoE, Efron-Thisted, Shannon and inverse Simpson indices, and was also estimated on datasets down-sampled to the size of the smallest sample. Repertoire overlap used strict matching of CDR3 nucleotide sequence, V gene and J gene, with Jaccard-based multidimensional scaling clustering. On average, thymus samples gave about 750,000 unique TCRB clonotypes, whereas blood samples gave roughly 80,000.

This receptor was obtained from a boy less than two years old with a congenital heart defect. Donor details come from another sample of the same person, matched by shared clones. The V gene is TRBV5-4 and the J gene is TRBJ1-2; the D region possibly corresponds to TRBD1 (6 bases align). The sequenced sample was thymocytes. The CDR3 region has the sequence CASSVRDTQGTF. The base sequence is TGTGCCAGCAGCGTCCGGGACACCCAGGGAACCTTC.